One sample yielded the 26 T cell receptor beta chains listed below, sequenced in a study of Graves' ophthalmopathy and Graves' hyperthyroidism. RNA transcripts yielded amplified TCR beta CDR3 regions. Second-round multiplex PCR came after a first-round RT-PCR that employed HTBI primers. TCRdb re-called the multiplex PCR reads with MiXCR, one entry per CDR3 protein. This table has approximately 410,000 distinct CDR3 sequences, about 16% appearing once. Sequenced: peripheral blood. These receptors were taken from a woman aged 18 to 35 with stable Graves' hyperthyroidism.

This clonotype has ten or more counts. The V call is TRBV12-3 or TRBV12-4, the J call TRBJ1-6; D unclear. The CDR3 covers 14 residues. Trimming removed 6 bases at V and 7 bases at J, with 13 bases between. In nucleotides, the CDR3 is TGTGCCAGCAGGCCCCAGGAGACCAATTCACCCCTCCACTTT. It yields the protein CASRPQETNSPLHF.

This clonotype was picked up many times. CDR3 nucleotide sequence: TGTGCCACCAGTGAAGGGTTCCCGAGGGGACTCGACGGCTACACCTTC. It is translated as CATSEGFPRGLDGYTF. The chain joins TRBV24-1 to TRBJ1-2, with TRBD1 as a possible D gene (5 bases). V gave up 4 bases and J gave up 8 bases, with 22 bases separating them. The germline V gene encodes CDR1 KGHDR and CDR2 SFDVKD. This CDR3 contains 16 residues.

The V gene is TRBV6-4, the J gene TRBJ2-2, with D perhaps matching TRBD1 (5 bases). CDR1 is MRHNA and CDR2 is SNTAGT in the germline V gene. The V gene lost 4 bases and the J gene lost 2 bases, with 8 bases spanning the gap. This CDR3 spans 14 amino acids. The CDR3 here is CASSADTNTGELFF. In nucleotides, the CDR3 is TGTGCCAGCAGTGCGGACACTAACACCGGGGAGCTGTTTTTT.

This chain uses TRBV18 with TRBJ1-2; D unclear. Per the germline V gene, CDR1 is KGHSH and CDR2 is LQKENI. The length of the CDR3 is 15 residues. The V end lost 0 bases, the J end lost 6 bases, and 14 bases lay between the germline ends. This CDR3 is CASSPPRGFGDGYTF. CDR3 sequence (DNA): TGTGCCAGCTCACCACCAAGAGGGTTCGGGGATGGCTACACCTTC.

This clonotype was counted only a few times. The chain couples TRBV13 to TRBJ2-4, with TRBD1 as a possible D gene (5 bases). Trimming shortened V by 4 bases and J by 2 bases, and 12 bases separated the two germline ends. Germline V gene lookup returns CDR1 PRHDT and CDR2 FYEKMQ (reference sequence). The CDR3 length is 15 residues. In DNA form, the CDR3 reads TGTGCCAGCAGCTACTTCCAGGGATCCAAAAACATTCAGTACTTC. This sequence encodes CASSYFQGSKNIQYF.

This clonotype was picked up many times. At one end the junction does not follow the germline gene, possibly because of a read error. J is TRBJ1-2 and V is TRBV12-3 or TRBV12-4, with 11 bases identical to TRBD1. There are 11 residues in the CDR3. The CDR3 coding sequence is TGTGCCAGCAGTTCGGGACAGGGGGTTAACTTC. Its translation: CASSSGQGVNF.

The chain employs TRBV11-2 and TRBJ1-5, with 7 bases matching TRBD1. Trimming removed 5 bases from V and 5 bases from J; junction bases left unmatched: 12. The CDR3 has 16 residues. Germline-derived CDR1 and CDR2 are SGHAT and FQNNGV. DNA for the CDR3: TGTGCCAGCAGCCTACAGACAGGGCTAGGGGATCAGCCCCAGCATTTT. Its protein product is CASSLQTGLGDQPQHF.

This clonotype was recorded many times. The V gene is TRBV5-6, the J gene TRBJ1-3, with a tentative D call TRBD1 (5 bases). This CDR3 contains 16 residues. Germline lookup yields CDR1 SGHDT and CDR2 YYEEEE. Trimming left V 5 bases short and J 2 bases short, with 17 bases between. As DNA, the CDR3 is TGTGCCAGCAGTTGGAGAGACACAGGAACTGGAAACACCATATATTTT. This encodes CASSWRDTGTGNTIYF. The full variable domain, in which reference TRBV5-6 and TRBJ1-3 provide the parts outside the CDR3, is DAGVTQSPTHLIKTRGQQVTLRCSPKSGHDTVSWYQQALGQGPQFIFQYYEEEERQRGNFPDRFSGHQFPNYSSELNVNALLLGDSALYLCASSWRDTGTGNTIYFGEGSWLTVV.

Only a few counts were recorded for this clonotype. The chain uses TRBV18 and TRBJ1-5; the match to TRBD1 covers 8 bases. The CDR3 runs 16 residues. V dropped 3 bases and J dropped 4; count of bases not matched to a gene: 8. The germline V gene encodes CDR1 KGHSH and CDR2 LQKENI. CDR3 sequence reads: CASSPRTGTVNQPQHF. The CDR3 coding sequence is TGTGCCAGCTCACCGAGGACAGGGACGGTGAATCAGCCCCAGCATTTT.

This clonotype occurred many times. The chain combines TRBV19 with TRBJ1-1; TRBD1 aligns across 9 bases. The germline V gene encodes CDR1 LNHDA and CDR2 SQIVND (reference sequence). This CDR3 contains 15 residues. The junction had 11 bases not matched to a gene; V was cut back by 7 bases and J by 5 bases. In nucleotides, the CDR3 is TGTGCCAGTATTGGGACAGGGACGATTAGGACTGAAGCTTTCTTT. As protein: CASIGTGTIRTEAFF.

The chain combines TRBV6-1 with TRBJ1-2; possible D gene TRBD1, 5 bases. CDR1 and CDR2 (germline): MNHNS, SASEGT. The CDR3 length is 16 residues. V gave up 8 bases and J gave up 6 bases, with 25 bases separating them. In nucleotides, the CDR3 is TGTGCCAGCTCGCCCCAGGCACTATCCAGGGAAGATGGCTACACCTTC. Translated: CASSPQALSREDGYTF.

There are many counts of this clonotype. The gene calls are TRBV7-2 and TRBJ2-5, with 7 bases matching TRBD2. This CDR3 region has 15 residues. Germline V CDR1 and CDR2: SGHTA, FQGNSA. V lost 5 bases, J lost 5 bases, and 11 bases stayed unmatched. CDR3 bases: TGTGCCAGCAGCGGACGTGGGCTAGCGGTGGAGACCCAGTACTTC. This encodes CASSGRGLAVETQYF. Full variable domain (outside the CDR3, taken from reference TRBV7-2 and TRBJ2-5): GAGVSQSPSNKVTEKGKDVELRCDPISGHTALYWYRQSLGQGLEFLIYFQGNSAPDKSGLPSDRFSAERTGGSVSTLTIQRTQQEDSAVYLCASSGRGLAVETQYFGPGTRLLVL.

This clonotype has more than one count but fewer than ten. This rearrangement joins TRBV7-2 to TRBJ1-3; 7 bases align to TRBD1. Germline V gene sequence: CDR1 SGHTA, CDR2 FQGNSA. The J segment lost 0 bases and the V segment lost 3 bases, leaving 17 bases of the junction unmatched. This CDR3 is built from 20 residues. CDR3 nucleotide sequence: TGTGCCAGCAGCTTTTGGGCATTGGACAGGCGAAAAAACTCTGGAAACACCATATATTTT. It yields the protein CASSFWALDRRKNSGNTIYF. Supplemented by reference TRBV7-2 and TRBJ1-3, the full variable domain reads GAGVSQSPSNKVTEKGKDVELRCDPISGHTALYWYRQSLGQGLEFLIYFQGNSAPDKSGLPSDRFSAERTGGSVSTLTIQRTQQEDSAVYLCASSFWALDRRKNSGNTIYFGEGSWLTVV.

At least ten counts were recorded for this clonotype. The V and J genes are TRBV11-2 and TRBJ1-5; D is ambiguous. V was pared by 4 bases and J by 2 bases, with 15 bases between. This CDR3 is built from 16 residues. CDR1 and CDR2 (germline): SGHAT, FQNNGV. CDR3 sequence (DNA): TGTGCCAGCAGCTATGGGCCGCCCGGGGGCAATCAGCCCCAGCATTTT. Translating it yields CASSYGPPGGNQPQHF.

This clonotype appeared many times. CDR3 DNA: TGTGCCAGCAGCCCTCGACAGGGGCATTCACCCCTCCACTTT. Amino acid sequence: CASSPRQGHSPLHF. The chain joins TRBV6-1 to TRBJ1-6, with 8 bases identical to TRBD1. The CDR3 contains 14 residues. The J segment lost 8 bases and the V segment lost 6 bases, leaving 6 bases of the junction unmatched. Germline CDR1 and CDR2: MNHNS and SASEGT.

This clonotype was recorded at least ten times. The CDR3 region is CASGLSRREAFF. The DNA of the CDR3 is TGTGCTAGTGGTCTTAGCCGACGCGAAGCTTTCTTT. The chain joins TRBV12-5 to TRBJ1-1; D ambiguous. The V end was cut by 5 bases, the J end by 8 bases, with 12 bases between. CDR1 and CDR2 from the germline V gene are LGHNT and FRNRAP. This CDR3 is 12 amino acids long.

This clonotype has a count of ten or more. V usage is TRBV27 and J usage is TRBJ2-7; TRBD2 matches at 7 bases. The CDR3 runs 17 residues. Trimming at V came to 4 bases and at J to 2 bases, leaving 14 bases not matched to a gene. Germline loops: CDR1 MNHEY, CDR2 SMNVEV (reference sequence). In nucleotides, the CDR3 is TGTGCCAGCAGTTCCATTCTAGGGAGGACTAGAGCCTACGAGCAGTACTTC. This sequence encodes CASSSILGRTRAYEQYF.

This clonotype came up a few times. The rearrangement links TRBV29-1 to TRBJ2-4, with D tentatively TRBD1 (6 bases). Germline lookup yields CDR1 SQVTM and CDR2 ANQGSEA. V lost 3 bases and J 1 base, leaving 16 bases between the germline ends. The CDR3 covers 16 residues. The CDR3 bases are TGCAGCGTTGAGGCTGGACAGAAAGAGGCCAAAAACATTCAGTACTTC. Translated: CSVEAGQKEAKNIQYF.

This clonotype was picked up many times. The CDR3 sequence is CASTAAGLVYGYTF. The CDR3 DNA reads TGTGCCAGCACCGCCGCGGGTCTTGTATATGGCTACACCTTC. V and J are TRBV7-2 and TRBJ1-2; unclear D gene. CDR1 and CDR2 from the germline V gene are SGHTA and FQGNSA. Trimming shortened V by 7 bases and J by 5 bases, and 17 bases separated the two germline ends. The CDR3 consists of 14 residues.

The chain combines TRBV27 with TRBJ2-7, with D possibly TRBD1 on 6 matching bases. CDR3 length equals 16 residues. Germline lookup yields CDR1 MNHEY and CDR2 SMNVEV (reference sequence). Trimming shortened V by 5 bases and J by 6 bases, and 23 bases separated the two germline ends. Written as DNA, the CDR3 is TGTGCCAGCAGTGAGTCGCTTAGCCAGGGGCGTTTCGAGCAGTACTTC. Its protein product is CASSESLSQGRFEQYF.

The chain links TRBV18 to TRBJ1-5; D is ambiguous. From germline, CDR1 is KGHSH and CDR2 LQKENI. This CDR3 is built from 13 residues. The V end lost 3 bases, the J end lost 7 bases, and 10 bases lay between the germline ends. CDR3 sequence (DNA): TGTGCCAGCTCACCGGGAGTGAGACAGCCCCAGCATTTT. Its protein is CASSPGVRQPQHF. The full variable domain, in which reference TRBV18 and TRBJ1-5 provide the parts outside the CDR3, is NAGVMQNPRHLVRRRGQEARLRCSPMKGHSHVYWYRQLPEEGLKFMVYLQKENIIDESGMPKERFSAEFPKEGPSILRIQQVVRGDSAAYFCASSPGVRQPQHFGDGTRLSIL.

A few counts support this clonotype. V is TRBV20-1 and J is TRBJ1-1; tentative D call: TRBD1 (5 bases). Germline V gene lookup returns CDR1 DFQATT and CDR2 SNEGSKA (reference sequence). Trimming took off 5 bases at V and 2 bases at J, with 18 bases between the two ends. CDR3 length: 15 amino acids. This CDR3 is CSALGASTSNTEAFF. CDR3 sequence (DNA): TGCAGTGCTTTAGGGGCCTCCACCAGTAACACTGAAGCTTTCTTT.

This clonotype was detected ten times or more. V usage is TRBV27 and J usage is TRBJ1-6; the match to TRBD1 covers 10 bases. V was pared by 6 bases and J by 7 bases, with 12 bases of the junction left unmatched. The germline gives CDR1 MNHEY, CDR2 SMNVEV (reference sequence). This CDR3 is built from 17 residues. The CDR3 nucleotides are TGTGCCAGCAGAGCCGGGACAGGGGATCTGAAAAATTCACCCCTCCACTTT. It specifies CASRAGTGDLKNSPLHF.

The chain joins TRBV28 to TRBJ2-7, with D perhaps TRBD1 (5 bases). The CDR3 length is 17 residues. The V gene lost 7 bases and the J gene lost 2 bases, with 24 bases spanning the gap. Germline CDR1 and CDR2: MDHEN and SYDVKM. CDR3 nucleotides: TGTGCCAGCAAAGGCAGGGCGAACGAGCGCCTAACCTACGAGCAGTACTTC. Protein product: CASKGRANERLTYEQYF.

This clonotype was counted a single time. This chain uses TRBV12-3 or TRBV12-4 with TRBJ1-6; D is unresolved. The V end was cut by 5 bases, the J end by 9 bases, with 14 bases between. The CDR3 contains 14 residues. The CDR3 reads CASSRREGCSPLHF. The CDR3 nucleotides read TGTGCCAGCAGTCGTAGGGAGGGTTGTTCACCCCTCCACTTT.

The V gene is TRBV3-1, the J gene TRBJ2-5; TRBD2 matches at 8 bases. J lost 5 bases, V lost 0 bases, and 5 bases had no gene match. This CDR3 is built from 15 residues. Germline V gene sequence: CDR1 LGHDT, CDR2 YNNKEL (reference sequence). The CDR3 loop reads CASSQEGASGETQYF. CDR3 nucleotides: TGTGCCAGCAGCCAAGAAGGGGCTAGCGGGGAGACCCAGTACTTC.